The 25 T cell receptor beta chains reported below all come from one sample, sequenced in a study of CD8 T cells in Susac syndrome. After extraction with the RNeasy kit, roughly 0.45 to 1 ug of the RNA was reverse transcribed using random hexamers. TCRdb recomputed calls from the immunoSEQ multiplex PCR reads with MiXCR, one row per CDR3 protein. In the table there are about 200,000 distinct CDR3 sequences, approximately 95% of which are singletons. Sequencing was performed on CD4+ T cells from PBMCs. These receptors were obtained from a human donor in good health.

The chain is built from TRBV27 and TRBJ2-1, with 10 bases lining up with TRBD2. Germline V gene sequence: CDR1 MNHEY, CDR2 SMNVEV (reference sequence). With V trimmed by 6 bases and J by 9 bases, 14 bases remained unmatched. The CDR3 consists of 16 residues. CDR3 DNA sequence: TGTGCCAGCAGCAACCACCAGAGCGGGGGGGCCTTTGAGCAGTTCTTC. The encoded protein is CASSNHQSGGAFEQFF.

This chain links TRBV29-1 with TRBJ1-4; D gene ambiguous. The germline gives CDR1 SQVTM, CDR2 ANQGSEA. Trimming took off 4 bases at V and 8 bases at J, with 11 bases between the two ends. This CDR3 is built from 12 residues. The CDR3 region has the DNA TGCAGCGTTGTGTACAGTGAGGAAAAACTGTTTTTT. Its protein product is CSVVYSEEKLFF. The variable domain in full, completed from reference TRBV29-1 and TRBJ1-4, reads SAVISQKPSRDICQRGTSLTIQCQVDSQVTMMFWYRQQPGQSLTLIATANQGSEATYESGFVIDKFPISRPNLTFSTLTVSNMSPEDSSIYLCSVVYSEEKLFFGSGTQLSVL.

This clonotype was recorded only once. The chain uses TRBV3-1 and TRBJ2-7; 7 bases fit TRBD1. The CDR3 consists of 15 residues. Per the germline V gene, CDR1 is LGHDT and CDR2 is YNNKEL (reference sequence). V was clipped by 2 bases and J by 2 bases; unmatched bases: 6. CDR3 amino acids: CASSQQLQGPYEQYF. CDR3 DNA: TGTGCCAGCAGCCAACAATTACAGGGGCCCTACGAGCAGTACTTC.

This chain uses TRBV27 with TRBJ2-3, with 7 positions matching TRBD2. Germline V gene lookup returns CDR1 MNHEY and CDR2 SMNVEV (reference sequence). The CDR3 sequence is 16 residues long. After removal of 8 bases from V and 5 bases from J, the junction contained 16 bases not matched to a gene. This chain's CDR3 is CASGLGGSYSVDTQYF. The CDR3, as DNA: TGTGCCAGCGGACTCGGGGGGAGTTATTCCGTAGATACGCAGTATTTT.

DNA for the CDR3: TGCGCCAGCAGCCAAGCGACCCATGAAAAACTGTTTTTT. Amino acid sequence: CASSQATHEKLFF. The chain combines TRBV4-3 with TRBJ1-4, with D unclear. Per germline, CDR1 LGHNA and CDR2 YSLEER. The CDR3 has 13 amino acids. V dropped 1 base and J dropped 6 bases, with 6 bases sitting between them.

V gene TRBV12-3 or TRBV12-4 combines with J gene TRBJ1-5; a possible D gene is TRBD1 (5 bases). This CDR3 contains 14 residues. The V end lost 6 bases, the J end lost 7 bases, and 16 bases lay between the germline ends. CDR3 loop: CASSPGGEAQPQHF. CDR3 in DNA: TGTGCCAGCAGCCCAGGAGGGGAGGCCCAGCCCCAGCATTTT.

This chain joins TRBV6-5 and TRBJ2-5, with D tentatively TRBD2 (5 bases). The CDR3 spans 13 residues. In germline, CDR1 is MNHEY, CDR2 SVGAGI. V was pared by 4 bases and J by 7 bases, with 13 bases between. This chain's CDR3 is CASSSSGGGTQYF. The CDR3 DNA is TGTGCCAGCAGTTCAAGCGGCGGCGGGACCCAGTACTTC.

The CDR3 sequence is CASMGQGEETQYF. DNA of the CDR3: TGCGCCAGCATGGGCCAGGGGGAAGAGACCCAGTACTTC. This chain uses TRBV5-1 with TRBJ2-5; TRBD1 agrees at 7 bases. Germline values: CDR1 SGHRS, CDR2 YFSETQ. This CDR3 is 13 amino acids long. V was pared by 6 bases and J by 3 bases, with 5 bases of the junction left unmatched.

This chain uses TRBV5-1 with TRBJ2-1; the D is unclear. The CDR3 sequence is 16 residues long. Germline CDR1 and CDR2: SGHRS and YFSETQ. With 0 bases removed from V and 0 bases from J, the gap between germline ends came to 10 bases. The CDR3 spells CASSLEPVSSYNEQFF. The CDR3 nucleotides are TGCGCCAGCAGCTTGGAACCAGTGAGCTCCTACAATGAGCAGTTCTTC.

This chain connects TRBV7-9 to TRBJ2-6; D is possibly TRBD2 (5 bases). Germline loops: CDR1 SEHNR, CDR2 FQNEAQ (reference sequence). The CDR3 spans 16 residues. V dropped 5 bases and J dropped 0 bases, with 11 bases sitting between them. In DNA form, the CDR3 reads TGTGCCAGCAGCGATGGGGAGTTCTCTGGGGCCAACGTCCTGACTTTC. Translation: CASSDGEFSGANVLTF.

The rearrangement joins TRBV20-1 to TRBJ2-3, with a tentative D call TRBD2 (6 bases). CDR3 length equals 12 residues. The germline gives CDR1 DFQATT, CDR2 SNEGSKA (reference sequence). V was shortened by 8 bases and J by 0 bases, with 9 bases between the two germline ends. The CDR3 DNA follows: TGCAGTACCGGAGGGAGCACAGATACGCAGTATTTT. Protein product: CSTGGSTDTQYF.

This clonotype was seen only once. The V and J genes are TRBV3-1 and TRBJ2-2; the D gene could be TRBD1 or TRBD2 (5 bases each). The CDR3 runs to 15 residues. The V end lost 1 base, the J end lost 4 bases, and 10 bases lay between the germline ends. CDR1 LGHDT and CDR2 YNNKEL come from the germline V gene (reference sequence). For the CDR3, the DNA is TGTGCCAGCAGCCAAGGGGGGTTGGGCACCGGGGAGCTGTTTTTT. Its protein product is CASSQGGLGTGELFF.

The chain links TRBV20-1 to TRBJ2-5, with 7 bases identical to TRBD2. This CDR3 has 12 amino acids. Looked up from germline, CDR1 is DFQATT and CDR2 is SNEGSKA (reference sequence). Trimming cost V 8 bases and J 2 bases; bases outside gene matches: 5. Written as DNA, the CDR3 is TGCAGTAAAGCGGGGCGTCAAGAGACCCAGTACTTC. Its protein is CSKAGRQETQYF.

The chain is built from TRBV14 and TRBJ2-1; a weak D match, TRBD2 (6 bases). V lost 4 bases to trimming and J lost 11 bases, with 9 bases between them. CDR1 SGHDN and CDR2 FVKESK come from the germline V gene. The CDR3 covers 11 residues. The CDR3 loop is CASSPGLKQFF. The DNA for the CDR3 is TGTGCCAGCAGCCCGGGACTGAAGCAGTTCTTC.

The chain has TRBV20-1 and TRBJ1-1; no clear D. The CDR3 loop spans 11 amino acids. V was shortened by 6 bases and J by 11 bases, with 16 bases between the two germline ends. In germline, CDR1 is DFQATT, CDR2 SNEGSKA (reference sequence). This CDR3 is CSAGGRGWAFF. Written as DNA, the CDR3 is TGCAGTGCCGGAGGTCGAGGGTGGGCTTTCTTT.

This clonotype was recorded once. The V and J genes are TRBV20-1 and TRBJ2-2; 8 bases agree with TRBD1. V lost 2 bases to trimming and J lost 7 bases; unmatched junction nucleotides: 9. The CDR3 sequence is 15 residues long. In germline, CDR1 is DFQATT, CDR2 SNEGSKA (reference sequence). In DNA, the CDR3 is TGCAGTGCTAGATTTCAGGGACAGGCGTTCGGGGAGCTGTTTTTT. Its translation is CSARFQGQAFGELFF.

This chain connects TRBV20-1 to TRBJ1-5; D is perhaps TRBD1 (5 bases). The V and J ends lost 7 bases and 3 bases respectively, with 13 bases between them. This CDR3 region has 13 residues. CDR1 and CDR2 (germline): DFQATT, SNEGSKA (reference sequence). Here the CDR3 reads CSGIQGLNQPQHF. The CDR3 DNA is TGCAGTGGTATCCAGGGTCTCAATCAGCCCCAGCATTTT.

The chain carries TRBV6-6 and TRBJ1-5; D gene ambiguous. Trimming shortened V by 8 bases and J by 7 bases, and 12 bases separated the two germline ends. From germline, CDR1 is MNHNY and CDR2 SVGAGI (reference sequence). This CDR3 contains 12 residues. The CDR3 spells CASESPGQPQHF. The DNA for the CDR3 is TGTGCCAGCGAATCCCCGGGGCAGCCCCAGCATTTT.

The CDR3 here is CASSESKVWSTEAFF. CDR3 bases: TGCGCCAGCAGTGAGTCGAAAGTATGGAGCACTGAAGCTTTCTTT. The chain recombines TRBV10-2 with TRBJ1-1; D remains ambiguous. The CDR3 loop spans 15 amino acids. The ends were cut back, 0 bases at V and 4 bases at J, with 12 bases in the middle. CDR1 and CDR2 from the germline V gene are WSHSY and SAAADI.

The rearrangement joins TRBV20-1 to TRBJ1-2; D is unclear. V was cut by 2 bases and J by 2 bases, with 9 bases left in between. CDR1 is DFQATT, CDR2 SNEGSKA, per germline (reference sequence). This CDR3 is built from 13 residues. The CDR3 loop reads CSARSRINYGYTF. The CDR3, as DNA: TGCAGTGCTAGATCACGGATCAACTATGGCTACACCTTC.

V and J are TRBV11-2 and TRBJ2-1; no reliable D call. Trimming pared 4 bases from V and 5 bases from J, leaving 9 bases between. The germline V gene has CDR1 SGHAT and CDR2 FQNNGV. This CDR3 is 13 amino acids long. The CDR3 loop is CASSWGAHNEQFF. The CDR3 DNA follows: TGTGCCAGCAGCTGGGGTGCACACAATGAGCAGTTCTTC.

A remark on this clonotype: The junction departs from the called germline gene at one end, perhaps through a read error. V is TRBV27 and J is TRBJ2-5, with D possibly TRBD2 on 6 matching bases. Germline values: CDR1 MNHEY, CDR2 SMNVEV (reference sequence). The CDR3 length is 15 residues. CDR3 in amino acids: CASSLSFSGQETQYF. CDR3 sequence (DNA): TGTGCCAGCAGTCTATCCTTTAGCGGACAAGAGACCCAGTACTTC.

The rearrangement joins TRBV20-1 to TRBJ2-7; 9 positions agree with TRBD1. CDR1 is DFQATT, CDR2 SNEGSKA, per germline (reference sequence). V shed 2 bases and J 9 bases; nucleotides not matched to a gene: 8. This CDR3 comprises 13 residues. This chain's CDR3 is CSARTGGNVGQYF. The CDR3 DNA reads TGCAGTGCTAGAACAGGGGGCAACGTGGGGCAGTACTTC.

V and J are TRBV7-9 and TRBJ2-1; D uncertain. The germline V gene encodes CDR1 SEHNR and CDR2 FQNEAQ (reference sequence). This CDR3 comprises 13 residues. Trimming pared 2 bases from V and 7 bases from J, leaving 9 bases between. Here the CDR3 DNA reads TGTGCCAGCAGCTTAAATGGGGAAAATGAGCAGTTCTTC. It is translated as CASSLNGENEQFF.

CDR3 sequence reads: CASSVSDSHTGELFF. As DNA, the CDR3 is TGTGCCAGCAGTGTTTCGGACAGTCACACCGGGGAGCTGTTTTTT. This chain links TRBV2 with TRBJ2-2, with D possibly being TRBD1 (6 bases). The CDR3 contains 15 residues. V was trimmed by 4 bases and J by 3 bases, leaving 12 bases between them. Germline V gives CDR1 SNHLY, CDR2 FYNNEI.